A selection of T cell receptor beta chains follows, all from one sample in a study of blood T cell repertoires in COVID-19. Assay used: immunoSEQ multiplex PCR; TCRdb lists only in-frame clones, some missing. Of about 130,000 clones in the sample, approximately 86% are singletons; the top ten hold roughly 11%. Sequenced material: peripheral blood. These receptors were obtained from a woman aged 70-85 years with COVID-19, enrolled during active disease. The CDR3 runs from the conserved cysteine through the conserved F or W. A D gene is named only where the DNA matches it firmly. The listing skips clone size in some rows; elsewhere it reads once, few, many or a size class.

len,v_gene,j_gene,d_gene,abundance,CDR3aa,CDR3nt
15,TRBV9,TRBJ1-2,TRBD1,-,CASSVGTGGVYGYTF,TGTGCCAGCAGCGTAGGGACAGGGGGTGTTTATGGCTACACCTTC
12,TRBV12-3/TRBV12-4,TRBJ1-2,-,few,CASSLNLDGYTF,TGTGCCAGCAGCTTAAATCTAGATGGCTACACCTTC
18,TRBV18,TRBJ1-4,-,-,CASSPPGSTSPLNEKLFF,TGTGCCAGCTCACCTCCAGGCAGCACCAGCCCTCTTAATGAAAAACTGTTTTTT
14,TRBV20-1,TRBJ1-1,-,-,CSASSGVANTEAFF,TGCAGTGCTAGTTCCGGGGTAGCGAACACTGAAGCTTTCTTT
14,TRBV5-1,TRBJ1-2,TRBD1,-,CASSLGQGINGYTF,TGCGCCAGCAGCTTGGGACAGGGGATCAATGGCTACACCTTC
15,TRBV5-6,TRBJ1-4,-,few,CASSSRGRDNEKLFF,TGTGCCAGCAGCTCCCGGGGAAGGGATAATGAAAAACTGTTTTTT
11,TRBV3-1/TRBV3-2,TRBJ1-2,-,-,CASSQGEGYTF,TGTGCCAGCAGCCAAGGAGAAGGCTACACCTTC
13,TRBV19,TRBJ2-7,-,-,CASSATLSYEQYF,TGTGCCAGTAGTGCGACTCTCTCCTACGAGCAGTACTTC
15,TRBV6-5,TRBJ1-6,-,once,CAGSRYRVENSPLHF,TGTGCCGGGAGTAGATACAGGGTGGAGAATTCACCCCTCCACTTT
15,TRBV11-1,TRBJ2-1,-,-,CASSLAPLGLNEQFF,TGTGCCAGCAGCTTAGCTCCCTTGGGCCTCAATGAGCAGTTCTTC
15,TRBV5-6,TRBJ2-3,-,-,CASSLVGGGADTQYF,TGTGCCAGCAGCTTGGTAGGAGGGGGGGCAGATACGCAGTATTTT
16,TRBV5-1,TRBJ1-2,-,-,CASSLAAGDPNYGYTF,TGCGCCAGCAGCTTGGCAGCAGGGGACCCTAACTATGGCTACACCTTC
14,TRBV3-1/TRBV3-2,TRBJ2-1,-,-,CASSQARGSNEQFF,TGTGCCAGCAGCCAAGCTCGGGGGAGCAATGAGCAGTTCTTC
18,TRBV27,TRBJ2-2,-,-,CASSLSLYGTTPGGELFF,TGTGCCAGCAGTTTATCTCTTTACGGCACAACCCCGGGCGGGGAGCTGTTTTTT
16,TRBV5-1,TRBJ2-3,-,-,CASSRDLGGAGDTQYF,TGCGCCAGCAGCCGGGATCTGGGTGGAGCGGGAGATACGCAGTATTTT
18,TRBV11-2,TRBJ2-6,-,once,CASSLRGSSGSGANVLTF,TGTGCCAGCAGCTTAAGGGGGAGTTCGGGCTCTGGGGCCAACGTCCTGACTTTC
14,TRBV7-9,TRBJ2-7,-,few,CASMEQGHSYEQYF,TGTGCCAGCATGGAACAGGGTCACTCCTACGAGCAGTACTTC
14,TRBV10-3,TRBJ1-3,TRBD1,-,CATRDRGIGNTIYF,TGTGCCACAAGGGACAGGGGGATTGGAAACACCATATATTTT
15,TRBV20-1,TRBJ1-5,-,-,CSASLGTTLSQPQHF,TGCAGTGCTAGTCTGGGGACAACCCTCAGTCAGCCCCAGCATTTT
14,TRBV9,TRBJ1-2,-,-,CASSPGSVGYGYTF,TGTGCCAGCAGCCCAGGGTCAGTAGGCTATGGCTACACCTTC
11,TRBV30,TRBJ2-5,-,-,CAWSVGETQYF,TGTGCCTGGAGTGTCGGAGAGACCCAGTACTTC
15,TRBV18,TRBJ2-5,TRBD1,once,CASSPPGTAQETQYF,TGTGCCAGCTCACCACCGGGGACAGCCCAAGAGACCCAGTACTTC
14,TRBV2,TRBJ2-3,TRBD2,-,CASIWTGGTDTQYF,TGTGCCAGCATTTGGACGGGGGGGACAGATACGCAGTATTTT
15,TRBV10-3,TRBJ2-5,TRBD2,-,CAIRTSGGQGETQYF,TGTGCCATCCGGACTAGCGGGGGCCAGGGGGAGACCCAGTACTTC
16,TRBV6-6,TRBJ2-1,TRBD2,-,CASCLAGGLGNNEQFF,TGTGCCAGCTGCCTAGCGGGGGGGCTAGGAAACAATGAGCAGTTCTTC
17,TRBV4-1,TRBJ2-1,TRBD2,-,CASSQDRLAGGNNEQFF,TGCGCCAGCAGCCAAGATAGGCTAGCGGGGGGGAACAATGAGCAGTTCTTC
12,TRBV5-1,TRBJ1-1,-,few,CASSLQETEAFF,TGCGCCAGCAGCTTACAGGAGACTGAAGCTTTCTTT
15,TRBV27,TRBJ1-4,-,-,CASSLSPGVGEKLFF,TGTGCCAGCAGTTTATCGCCCGGGGTGGGTGAAAAACTGTTTTTT
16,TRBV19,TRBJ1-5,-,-,CASSIPEGLVNQPQHF,TGTGCCAGTAGTATCCCGGAGGGGCTTGTTAATCAGCCCCAGCATTTT
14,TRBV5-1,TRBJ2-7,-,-,CASSLAAGAVEQYF,TGCGCCAGCAGCTTGGCTGCAGGGGCTGTCGAGCAGTACTTC
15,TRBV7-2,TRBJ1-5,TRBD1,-,CASSLNRGRNQPQHF,TGTGCCAGCAGCTTAAACAGGGGACGCAATCAGCCCCAGCATTTT
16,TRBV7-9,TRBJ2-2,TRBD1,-,CASSPPGQALTGELFF,TGTGCCAGCAGCCCACCAGGACAGGCGCTCACCGGGGAGCTGTTTTTT
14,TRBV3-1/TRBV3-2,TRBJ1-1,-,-,CASSRGSTGTEAFF,TGTGCCAGCAGTCGGGGGTCCACTGGGACTGAAGCTTTCTTT
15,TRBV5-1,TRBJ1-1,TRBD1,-,CASSLTGTGNTEAFF,TGCGCCAGCAGCTTAACCGGGACAGGGAACACTGAAGCTTTCTTT
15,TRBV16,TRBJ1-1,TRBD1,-,CASSQSGTGDTEAFF,TGTGCCAGCAGCCAATCAGGGACAGGGGACACTGAAGCTTTCTTT
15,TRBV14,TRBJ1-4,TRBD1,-,CASSNRQGTNEKLFF,TGTGCCAGCAGCAATCGACAGGGAACTAATGAAAAACTGTTTTTT
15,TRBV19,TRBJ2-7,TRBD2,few,CASRDQGAGRYEQYF,TGTGCCAGTAGGGACCAAGGAGCGGGACGCTACGAGCAGTACTTC
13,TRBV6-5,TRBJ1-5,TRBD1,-,CAGRQGGNQPQHF,TGTGCCGGAAGACAGGGGGGTAATCAGCCCCAGCATTTT
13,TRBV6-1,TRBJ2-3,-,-,CASSEFLPDTQYF,TGTGCCAGCAGTGAATTTCTACCAGATACGCAGTATTTT
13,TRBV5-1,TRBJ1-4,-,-,CASSRGFGEKLFF,TGCGCCAGCAGTCGGGGGTTTGGAGAAAAACTGTTTTTT
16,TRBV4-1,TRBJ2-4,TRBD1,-,CASSPPQGIAKNIQYF,TGCGCCAGCAGCCCACCACAGGGGATCGCCAAAAACATTCAGTACTTC
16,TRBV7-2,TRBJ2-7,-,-,CASSLERGASSYEQYF,TGTGCCAGCAGCTTAGAACGGGGGGCCTCCTCCTACGAGCAGTACTTC
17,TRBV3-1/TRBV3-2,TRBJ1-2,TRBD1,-,CASSSGHGQVKSYGYTF,TGTGCCAGCAGCTCAGGGCATGGACAGGTTAAGTCCTATGGCTACACCTTC
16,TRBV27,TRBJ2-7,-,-,CASSLLRGRGLDEQYF,TGTGCCAGCAGTTTATTGAGGGGCAGGGGTTTGGATGAGCAGTACTTC
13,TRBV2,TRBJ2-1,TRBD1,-,CASRTRGHNEQFF,TGTGCCAGCAGGACGAGGGGGCACAATGAGCAGTTCTTC
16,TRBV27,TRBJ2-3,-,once,CASSLYGQGGTDTQYF,TGTGCCAGCAGTTTATATGGGCAGGGTGGCACAGATACGCAGTATTTT
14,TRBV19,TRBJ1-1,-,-,CASSHRRENTEAFF,TGTGCCAGTAGTCACCGCCGGGAGAACACTGAAGCTTTCTTT
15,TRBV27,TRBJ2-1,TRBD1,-,CASSLLAGGYNEQFF,TGTGCCAGCAGTTTGCTCGCAGGGGGATACAATGAGCAGTTCTTC
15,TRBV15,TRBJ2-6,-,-,CATSDRSSGANVLTF,TGTGCCACCAGCGACAGGTCCTCTGGGGCCAACGTCCTGACTTTC
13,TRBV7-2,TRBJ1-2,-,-,CASSLDGIDGYTF,TGTGCCAGCAGCTTAGACGGGATTGATGGCTACACCTTC
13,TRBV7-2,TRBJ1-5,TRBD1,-,CASSSTGDQPQHF,TGTGCCAGCAGCTCGACAGGGGATCAGCCCCAGCATTTT
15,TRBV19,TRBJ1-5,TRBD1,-,CASSPLQGASQPQHF,TGTGCCAGTAGTCCACTGCAGGGGGCAAGTCAGCCCCAGCATTTT
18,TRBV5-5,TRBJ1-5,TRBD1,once,CASSPHGQGANSNQPQHF,TGTGCCAGCAGCCCCCATGGACAGGGCGCTAATAGCAATCAGCCCCAGCATTTT
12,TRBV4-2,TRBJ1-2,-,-,CASSQGPQPDTF,TGTGCCAGCAGCCAAGGCCCCCAACCGGACACCTTC
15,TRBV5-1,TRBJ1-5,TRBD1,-,CASSWTGSRNQPQHF,TGCGCCAGCAGCTGGACAGGGAGCCGAAATCAGCCCCAGCATTTT